The next 11 T cell receptor beta chains were all read from a single sample in a study of OX40 agonist ivuxolimab in advanced cancers. The table came from immunoSEQ multiplex PCR; TCRdb's copy has only in-frame clones and leaves some out. The sample contains 60,000 or so clones, 82% of which appear only once. Sample: CD4+ or CD8+ T cells sorted from blood, taken in a trial of the OX40 agonist ivuxolimab. These receptor sequences come from an adult with an advanced solid tumor such as melanoma, head and neck, liver or kidney cancer.

The chain carries TRBV19 and TRBJ1-5; D is unresolved. V dropped 8 bases and J dropped 9 bases, with 20 bases sitting between them. CDR1 and CDR2 (germline): LNHDA, SQIVND (reference sequence). This CDR3 region has 14 residues. CDR3 sequence reads: CASLGPLKSRPQHF. As DNA, the CDR3 is TGTGCCAGTTTGGGCCCGTTGAAATCCAGGCCCCAGCATTTT. The whole variable domain, remainder taken from reference TRBV19 and TRBJ1-5, is DGGITQSPKYLFRKEGQNVTLSCEQNLNHDAMYWYRQDPGQGLRLIYYSQIVNDFQKGDIAEGYSVSREKKESFPLTVTSAQKNPTAFYLCASLGPLKSRPQHFGDGTRLSIL.

V and J are TRBV10-3 and TRBJ2-1, with D possibly called TRBD1 or TRBD2 (5 bases each). From germline, CDR1 is ENHRY and CDR2 SYGVKD. The CDR3 contains 12 residues. The germline V and J ends were trimmed by 8 bases and 7 bases, with 12 bases remaining between them. The CDR3 coding sequence is TGTGCCATCGAGGGGTACGGGAATGAGCAGTTCTTC. Translated: CAIEGYGNEQFF.

The chain uses TRBV7-8 and TRBJ2-1; 8 bases match TRBD2. Trimming removed 4 bases from V and 10 bases from J; junction bases left unmatched: 12. The CDR3 extends over 15 amino acids. CDR1 and CDR2 (germline): SGHVS, FQNEAQ. For the CDR3, the DNA is TGTGCCAGCAGCTCCCGCGGGGGGCGTCCGGTGGAGCAGTTCTTC. Its translation is CASSSRGGRPVEQFF.

This clone was observed a few times. V is TRBV9 and J is TRBJ1-2; 7 bases fit TRBD1. V lost 4 bases and J lost 7; bases outside the gene matches: 7. The CDR3 consists of 13 residues. Per germline, CDR1 SGDLS and CDR2 YYNGEE. CDR3 in amino acids: CASSNPTGRGYTF. In nucleotides, the CDR3 is TGTGCCAGCAGCAACCCGACAGGGCGTGGCTACACCTTC.

The chain is built from TRBV5-4 and TRBJ2-5, with a possible D match to TRBD1 (5 bases). The CDR3 covers 13 residues. V lost 5 bases, J lost 4 bases, and 12 bases lay in between. The germline V gene has CDR1 SGHNT and CDR2 YYREEE (reference sequence). This CDR3 reads CASRLTGLETQYF. CDR3 DNA sequence: TGTGCCAGCAGGCTAACAGGTTTAGAGACCCAGTACTTC.

The J gene is TRBJ2-7, the V gene TRBV6-5, with 9 bases fitting TRBD1. This CDR3 comprises 14 residues. V was clipped by 8 bases and J by 3 bases; unmatched bases: 8. Looked up from germline, CDR1 is MNHEY and CDR2 is SVGAGI. The CDR3 region is CASRRDREDYEQYF. The CDR3 coding sequence is TGTGCCAGCCGCCGGGACAGGGAGGACTACGAGCAGTACTTC.

This clone was seen a single time. V is TRBV5-4 and J is TRBJ1-2; TRBD1 agrees at 7 bases. The CDR3 contains 14 residues. V trimming: 4 bases; J trimming: 2 bases; junction bases outside the gene matches: 5. From germline, CDR1 is SGHNT and CDR2 YYREEE (reference sequence). The CDR3 sequence is CASSPGTVNYGYTF. In nucleotides, the CDR3 is TGTGCCAGCAGCCCCGGGACAGTGAACTATGGCTACACCTTC.

This clone was observed a few times. The chain employs TRBV9 and TRBJ2-7; TRBD1 matches 9 bases. The germline V gene encodes CDR1 SGDLS and CDR2 YYNGEE. Trimming cost V 0 bases and J 4 bases; bases outside gene matches: 2. The CDR3 length is 14 residues. Written as DNA, the CDR3 is TGTGCCAGCAGCGTAGCGGGACAGGGTTACGAGCAGTACTTC. The encoded protein is CASSVAGQGYEQYF.

The chain is built from TRBV7-8 and TRBJ1-2; D perhaps matches TRBD1 (6 bases). This CDR3 is built from 16 residues. Germline V gives CDR1 SGHVS, CDR2 FQNEAQ. V was shortened by 5 bases and J by 0 bases, with 16 bases between the two germline ends. CDR3 amino acids: CASSVLNREANYGYTF. CDR3 DNA: TGTGCCAGCAGCGTCCTTAACAGGGAAGCTAACTATGGCTACACCTTC.

This clone came up once. The chain has TRBV9 and TRBJ2-1; TRBD1 aligns across 9 bases. V was pared by 0 bases and J by 2 bases, with 0 bases of the junction left unmatched. The CDR3 length is 15 residues. In germline, CDR1 is SGDLS, CDR2 YYNGEE. The CDR3 reads CASSVGDRAYNEQFF. CDR3 DNA sequence: TGTGCCAGCAGCGTAGGGGACAGGGCCTACAATGAGCAGTTCTTC.

This clone was recorded only once. The V gene is TRBV2, the J gene TRBJ2-6; TRBD2 might be the D (5 bases). Trimming shortened V by 7 bases and J by 2 bases, and 9 bases separated the two germline ends. The CDR3 has 14 amino acids. Germline loops: CDR1 SNHLY, CDR2 FYNNEI. The CDR3 DNA sequence: TGTGCCAGCAATCCCGGGGCTGGGGCCAACGTCCTGACTTTC. Translated, it gives CASNPGAGANVLTF.